The rows below give T cell receptor beta chains drawn from one sample of a study of T cell responses to AZD1222 COVID-19 vaccine. Data came from immunoSEQ multiplex PCR; TCRdb stores just in-frame clones and leaves some out. The data hold about 110,000 clones, with 70% to 90% observed a single time. The sequencing used peripheral blood, collected on day 0 of AZD1222 vaccination. The receptors stem from an adult in good health. The CDR3 runs from the conserved cysteine through the conserved F or W. A D gene is named only where the DNA matches it firmly. A clone size is listed for some rows: how often the clone was seen (once, few, many), or a class if it is expanded.

abundance,j_gene,d_gene,v_gene,CDR3aa,CDR3nt
.,TRBJ1-5,.,TRBV7-7,CASSLDPGQPQHF,TGTGCTAGCAGCTTAGATCCAGGTCAGCCCCAGCATTTT
.,TRBJ2-3,TRBD2,TRBV9,CASSGRGGGPADTQYF,TGTGCCAGCAGCGGGAGGGGCGGGGGGCCGGCAGATACGCAGTATTTT
.,TRBJ1-1,.,TRBV6-5,CASSYSAGRQTEAFF,TGTGCCAGCAGTTACTCGGCGGGCCGTCAAACTGAAGCTTTCTTT
.,TRBJ1-1,.,TRBV5-4,CASSLEGGSTEAFF,TGTGCCAGCAGCTTGGAGGGGGGTAGCACTGAAGCTTTCTTT
.,TRBJ1-1,TRBD1,TRBV4-3,CASSRTDRGNTEAFF,TGCGCCAGCAGCCGTACCGACAGGGGGAACACTGAAGCTTTCTTT
.,TRBJ1-6,.,TRBV28,CATFYNSPLHF,TGTGCCACCTTCTATAATTCACCCCTCCACTTT
.,TRBJ2-7,.,TRBV5-1,CASSLPRQASSYEQYF,TGCGCCAGCAGCTTACCCCGACAGGCGAGCTCCTACGAGCAGTACTTC
.,TRBJ2-5,.,TRBV15,CATSRPTQETQYF,TGTGCCACCAGCAGACCAACACAAGAGACCCAGTACTTC
.,TRBJ2-7,.,TRBV11-2,CASSLGGQGSYEQYF,TGTGCCAGCAGCTTAGGAGGGCAAGGAAGCTACGAGCAGTACTTC
.,TRBJ1-1,TRBD1,TRBV29-1,CSVLTGGNTEAFF,TGCAGCGTACTCACAGGGGGCAACACTGAAGCTTTCTTT
.,TRBJ1-4,.,TRBV19,CASSPQGATNEKLFF,TGTGCCAGTAGCCCGCAGGGTGCAACTAATGAAAAACTGTTTTTT
once,TRBJ2-1,.,TRBV3-1/TRBV3-2,CASSQDLGAHNEQFF,TGTGCCAGCAGCCAAGATCTGGGGGCTCACAATGAGCAGTTCTTC
.,TRBJ2-1,.,TRBV5-4,CASSGELMGAWNEQFF,TGTGCCAGCAGCGGCGAATTAATGGGGGCTTGGAATGAGCAGTTCTTC
.,TRBJ1-1,TRBD1,TRBV30,CAWRALDRVNTEAFF,TGTGCCTGGAGGGCTCTAGACAGGGTGAACACTGAAGCTTTCTTT
.,TRBJ1-2,TRBD1,TRBV27,CASSRQGDYGYTF,TGTGCCAGCAGTCGACAGGGAGACTATGGCTACACCTTC
.,TRBJ1-1,.,TRBV29-1,CSLWRDPNSAEAFF,TGCAGCCTCTGGCGGGACCCCAACAGTGCTGAAGCTTTCTTT
.,TRBJ1-2,.,TRBV15,CATSRAGSYGYTF,TGTGCCACCAGCAGAGCCGGCAGCTATGGCTACACCTTC
few,TRBJ1-1,.,TRBV18,CASSPRGGLNTEAFF,TGTGCCAGCTCACCACGCGGAGGGTTGAACACTGAAGCTTTCTTT
.,TRBJ2-7,.,TRBV15,CATSRGQSSRHSTYEQYF,TGTGCCACCAGCAGGGGCCAGAGCAGTCGACACTCCACCTACGAGCAGTACTTC
once,TRBJ1-1,TRBD1,TRBV7-8,CASSLQGVMNTEAFF,TGTGCCAGCAGCTTACAGGGGGTAATGAACACTGAAGCTTTCTTT
.,TRBJ2-3,.,TRBV5-6,CASSLASVGGTDTQYF,TGTGCCAGCAGCTTGGCCTCTGTCGGGGGCACAGATACGCAGTATTTT
.,TRBJ1-1,.,TRBV18,CASSPWITEDTEAFF,TGTGCCAGCTCACCATGGATCACAGAGGACACTGAAGCTTTCTTT
.,TRBJ2-5,.,TRBV7-6,CASSAGQTQYF,TGTGCCAGCAGCGCTGGGCAGACCCAGTACTTC
.,TRBJ2-7,TRBD2,TRBV7-2,CASSLASSGGSYEQYF,TGTGCCAGCAGCTTAGCTTCTAGCGGGGGTTCCTACGAGCAGTACTTC
.,TRBJ2-7,TRBD1,TRBV18,CASSPTKTGLGEQYF,TGTGCCAGCTCACCTACAAAGACAGGGTTAGGAGAGCAGTACTTC
.,TRBJ1-5,TRBD1,TRBV11-2,CASSLGTGTGTNQPQHF,TGTGCCAGCAGCTTAGGAACCGGGACAGGGACAAATCAGCCCCAGCATTTT
.,TRBJ2-5,.,TRBV20-1,CSADHQETQYF,TGCAGTGCCGACCACCAAGAGACCCAGTACTTC
.,TRBJ2-7,.,TRBV5-1,CASNRGEMGYEQYF,TGCGCCAGCAACCGAGGGGAAATGGGATACGAGCAGTACTTC
.,TRBJ2-6,TRBD1,TRBV27,CASAPGTGDSGANVLTF,TGTGCCAGCGCCCCCGGGACAGGGGATTCTGGGGCCAACGTCCTGACTTTC
.,TRBJ2-3,TRBD1,TRBV9,CASSVGITGASTDTQYF,TGTGCCAGCAGCGTAGGAATAACAGGGGCTAGCACAGATACGCAGTATTTT
.,TRBJ1-2,.,TRBV7-3,CASSLRGNYGYTF,TGTGCCAGCAGTTTACGGGGGAACTATGGCTACACCTTC
.,TRBJ2-3,.,TRBV11-3,CASSRGLAGDTQYF,TGTGCCAGCAGCAGGGGGCTAGCGGGAGATACGCAGTATTTT
.,TRBJ2-6,.,TRBV19,CASKKGGSSGANVLTF,TGTGCCAGTAAGAAAGGAGGGTCCTCTGGGGCCAACGTCCTGACTTTC
.,TRBJ2-7,.,TRBV5-6,CASSSGSYEQYF,TGTGCCAGCAGCTCCGGGTCCTACGAGCAGTACTTC
.,TRBJ2-3,TRBD2,TRBV5-8,CASSLWLAGGPPDTQYF,TGTGCCAGCAGCTTATGGCTAGCGGGGGGGCCCCCAGATACGCAGTATTTT
.,TRBJ2-1,TRBD2,TRBV19,CASSPTTSGGPHNEQFF,TGTGCCAGTAGTCCAACGACTAGCGGGGGGCCCCACAATGAGCAGTTCTTC